The present T cell receptor beta chain was sequenced within a study of T cell responses to AZD1222 COVID-19 vaccine. Notes on the study in general: Only five to seven AZD1222 recipients were seropositive at baseline.

CDR1 is SSHAT, CDR2 FNYEAQ, per germline (reference sequence). The CDR3 length is 15 residues. Germline trimming cut 3 bases from V and 6 bases from J; bases unmatched to any gene: 5. Note on this clone: The antigen is not known.

Libraries were prepared by immunoSEQ multiplex PCR; TCRdb keeps only in-frame clonotypes and omits some of them. Of roughly 130,000 clones listed, approximately 90% are singletons. The material sequenced was peripheral blood, taken on day 0 of AZD1222 vaccination. This chain links TRBV7-7 with TRBJ1-6, with 7 bases lining up with TRBD1. The sequence derives from an adult in good health. The CDR3 DNA is TGTGCCAGCAGCTTCCTGGGACAGTCTAATTCACCCCTCCACTTT. Protein product: CASSFLGQSNSPLHF.